This T cell receptor beta chain is drawn from a study of early T cells in non-severe SARS-CoV-2 infection (dated by TCRdb to 2020 to 2022). In terms of the full investigation: Bulk RNA from unsorted whole blood was used for TCR sequencing, so alpha and beta chains could not be paired.

What the study reported, not specific to this receptor: VDJdb matching was skewed toward anti-spike CD8 responses and likely underestimated virus-specific expansions, missing private and CD4 specificities.

The CDR3 spans 14 residues, from the cysteine through the phenylalanine. The kept DNA is CDR3 alone, 42 bases in frame from the first base. Ends trimmed: V by 6 bases, J by 6 bases; bases unmatched to a gene: 6. The CDR1 and CDR2 encoded by the germline V gene are SNHLY and FYNNEI. This clonotype was seen more than once but under ten times. The antigen it binds to is not known. Per-base quality was not reported, and no clone a single base away is much larger than it. This was a case-control study nested in a cohort of healthcare workers in London, UK, who had nasopharyngeal swab PCR tests and blood samples taken every week. Healthcare workers were enrolled in the week of the UK lockdown, from 23 to 31 March 2020, and were followed every week for up to roughly 15 weeks. Library preparation used 5' RACE. The sample was run on a NextSeq 500. To correct for sequencing error and PCR bias, the TCR library protocol tagged individual cDNA molecules with unique molecular identifiers. Both TCR alpha and beta chains were sequenced, and tight co-correlation was observed between alpha and beta sequence abundances in each sample. Turning to the authors' computational methods: Decombinator V4 was used to perform V gene, J gene and CDR3 annotation of TCR sequences. TCRs were defined as expanded if a significant change between any two time points was detected under a Poisson model with p below 0.0001. TCR abundances were normalised to the total number of TCRs sequenced per sample and expressed as counts per million. TRAV1-2 paired with TRAJ12, TRAJ20 or TRAJ33 defined MAIT TCRs, while TRAV10 paired with TRAJ18 defined iNKT TCRs. VDJdb, accessed 1 November 2021, was searched for CMV, EBV and SARS-CoV-2 annotated TCRs, with TCRs annotated for multiple antigens excluded. Using fastp trimming at Q25 and MiXCR clonotype assembly, TCRdb reanalyzed the public sequencing data and kept in-frame beta chains. Every CDR3 protein is listed once, alongside the most common genes and DNA of its rows. In this record, the V and J calls reflect TCRdb's handling and not the investigators' own analysis. Within this sample are about 97,000 distinct CDR3 sequences, with approximately 11% of them counted one time only. Just over 4.5% of the sample goes to the ten largest clones.

This sequence was found in an adult who was a healthcare worker with PCR-confirmed SARS-CoV-2 infection or an uninfected control (not recorded which). The sequenced sample was whole blood, obtained at baseline. The receptor chain draws on TRBV2 and TRBJ2-1, with TRBD1 matching 9 junction bases. Here the CDR3 is given as CASRAGQGPNEQFF. The sequenced DNA: TGTGCCAGCAGGGCCGGACAGGGGCCCAATGAGCAGTTCTTC.